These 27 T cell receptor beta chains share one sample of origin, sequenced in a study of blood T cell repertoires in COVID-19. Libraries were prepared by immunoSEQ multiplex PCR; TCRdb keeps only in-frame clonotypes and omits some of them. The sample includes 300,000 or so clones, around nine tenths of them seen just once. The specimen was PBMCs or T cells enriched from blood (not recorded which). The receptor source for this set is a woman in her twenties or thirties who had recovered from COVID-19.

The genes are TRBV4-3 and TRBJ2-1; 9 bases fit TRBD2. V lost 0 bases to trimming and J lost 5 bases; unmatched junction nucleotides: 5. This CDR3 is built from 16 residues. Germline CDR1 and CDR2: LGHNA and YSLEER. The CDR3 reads CASSQDLAGGNNEQFF. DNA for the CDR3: TGCGCCAGCAGCCAAGATTTGGCGGGGGGGAACAATGAGCAGTTCTTC.

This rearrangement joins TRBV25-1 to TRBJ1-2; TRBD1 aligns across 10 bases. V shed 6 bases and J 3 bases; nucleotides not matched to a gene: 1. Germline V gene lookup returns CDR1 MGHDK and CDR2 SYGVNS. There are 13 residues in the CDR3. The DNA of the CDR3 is TGTGCCAGCAGGGGGACAGGGGACTATGGCTACACCTTC. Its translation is CASRGTGDYGYTF.

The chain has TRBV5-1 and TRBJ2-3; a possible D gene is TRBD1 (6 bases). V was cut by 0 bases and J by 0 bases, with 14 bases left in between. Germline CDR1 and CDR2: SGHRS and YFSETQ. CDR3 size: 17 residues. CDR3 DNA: TGCGCCAGCAGCTTGGGGATTGGGACACCGAGCACAGATACGCAGTATTTT. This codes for CASSLGIGTPSTDTQYF.

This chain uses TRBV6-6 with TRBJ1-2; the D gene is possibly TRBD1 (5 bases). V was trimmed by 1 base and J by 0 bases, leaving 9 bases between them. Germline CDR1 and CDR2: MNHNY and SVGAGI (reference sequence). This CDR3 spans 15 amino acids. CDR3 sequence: CASSYLAGTNYGYTF. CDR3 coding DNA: TGTGCCAGCAGTTACTTGGCAGGGACTAACTATGGCTACACCTTC.

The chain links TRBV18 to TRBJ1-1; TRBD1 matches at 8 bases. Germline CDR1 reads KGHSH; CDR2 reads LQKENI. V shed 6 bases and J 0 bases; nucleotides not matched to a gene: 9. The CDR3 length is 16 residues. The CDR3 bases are TGTGCCAGCTCTCTCGGCCAGGGGGCATTGAACACTGAAGCTTTCTTT. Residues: CASSLGQGALNTEAFF.

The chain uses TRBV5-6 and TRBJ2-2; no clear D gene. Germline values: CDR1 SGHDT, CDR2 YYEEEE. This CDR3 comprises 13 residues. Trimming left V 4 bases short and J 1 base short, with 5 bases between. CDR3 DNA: TGTGCCAGCAGCCCCGGGAACACCGGGGAGCTGTTTTTT. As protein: CASSPGNTGELFF.

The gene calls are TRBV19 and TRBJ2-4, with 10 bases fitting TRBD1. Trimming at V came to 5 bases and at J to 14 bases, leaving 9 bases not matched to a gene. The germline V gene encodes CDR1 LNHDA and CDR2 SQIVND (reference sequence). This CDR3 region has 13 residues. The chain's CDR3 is CASSFPGQGREYF. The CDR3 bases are TGTGCCAGTAGTTTTCCGGGACAGGGGAGGGAGTACTTC. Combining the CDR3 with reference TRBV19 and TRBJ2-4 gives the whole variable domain DGGITQSPKYLFRKEGQNVTLSCEQNLNHDAMYWYRQDPGQGLRLIYYSQIVNDFQKGDIAEGYSVSREKKESFPLTVTSAQKNPTAFYLCASSFPGQGREYFGAGTRLSVL.

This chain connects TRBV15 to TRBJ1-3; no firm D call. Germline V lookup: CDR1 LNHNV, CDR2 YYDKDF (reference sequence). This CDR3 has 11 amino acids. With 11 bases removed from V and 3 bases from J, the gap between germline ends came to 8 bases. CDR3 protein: CASQFGNTIYF. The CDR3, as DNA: TGTGCCTCACAATTTGGAAACACCATATATTTT.

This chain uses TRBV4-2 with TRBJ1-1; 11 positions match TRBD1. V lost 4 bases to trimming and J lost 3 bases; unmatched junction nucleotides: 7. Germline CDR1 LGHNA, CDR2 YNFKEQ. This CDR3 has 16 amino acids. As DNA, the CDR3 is TGTGCCAGCAGCCTTTGGACAGGGGGCGCCGACACTGAAGCTTTCTTT. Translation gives CASSLWTGGADTEAFF.

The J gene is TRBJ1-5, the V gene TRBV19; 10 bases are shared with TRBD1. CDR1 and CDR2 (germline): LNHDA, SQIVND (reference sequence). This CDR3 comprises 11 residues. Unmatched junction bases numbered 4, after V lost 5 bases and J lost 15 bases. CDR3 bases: TGTGCCAGTAGTTTGACAGGGGGCCTGCATTTT. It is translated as CASSLTGGLHF.

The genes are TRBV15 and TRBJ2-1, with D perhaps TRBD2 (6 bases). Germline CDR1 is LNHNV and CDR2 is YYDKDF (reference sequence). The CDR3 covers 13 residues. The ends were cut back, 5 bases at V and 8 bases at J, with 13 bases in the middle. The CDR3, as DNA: TGTGCCACCAGCGGAGGGACCAGGGATGAGCAGTTCTTC. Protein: CATSGGTRDEQFF. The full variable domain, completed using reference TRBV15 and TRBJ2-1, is DAMVIQNPRYQVTQFGKPVTLSCSQTLNHNVMYWYQQKSSQAPKLLFHYYDKDFNNEADTPDNFQSRRPNTSFCFLDIRSPGLGDTAMYLCATSGGTRDEQFFGPGTRLTVL.

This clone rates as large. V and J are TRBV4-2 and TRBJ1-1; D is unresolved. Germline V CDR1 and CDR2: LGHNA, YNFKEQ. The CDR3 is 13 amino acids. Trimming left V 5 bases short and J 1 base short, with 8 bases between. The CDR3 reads CASSERENTEAFF. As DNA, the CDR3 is TGTGCCAGCAGCGAACGGGAGAACACTGAAGCTTTCTTT.

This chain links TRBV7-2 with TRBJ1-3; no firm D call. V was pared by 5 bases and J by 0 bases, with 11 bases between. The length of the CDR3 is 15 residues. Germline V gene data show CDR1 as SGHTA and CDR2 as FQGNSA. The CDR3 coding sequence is TGTGCCAGCAGCCAAAGCCGGAGCTCTGGAAACACCATATATTTT. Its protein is CASSQSRSSGNTIYF.

In nucleotides, the CDR3 is TGTGCCAGCAGTGAAGGGACAGGGTTTTCAGTGGCCAATGAGCAGTTCTTC. Its translation: CASSEGTGFSVANEQFF. The chain combines TRBV2 with TRBJ2-1, with 8 bases fitting TRBD1. Germline assignment: CDR1 SNHLY and CDR2 FYNNEI. V trimming: 1 base; J trimming: 6 bases; junction bases outside the gene matches: 11. The CDR3 is 17 residues long.

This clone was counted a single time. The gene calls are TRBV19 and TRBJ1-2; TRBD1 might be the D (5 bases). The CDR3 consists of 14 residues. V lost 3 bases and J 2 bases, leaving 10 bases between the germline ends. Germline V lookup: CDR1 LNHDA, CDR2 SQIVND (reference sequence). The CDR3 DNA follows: TGTGCCAGTAGTATCCTGGACACAAACTATGGCTACACCTTC. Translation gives CASSILDTNYGYTF.

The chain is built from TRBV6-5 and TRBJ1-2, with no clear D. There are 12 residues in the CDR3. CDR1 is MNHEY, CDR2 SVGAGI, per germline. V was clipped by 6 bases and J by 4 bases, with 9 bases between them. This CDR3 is CASRGAAYGYTF. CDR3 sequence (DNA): TGTGCCAGCAGGGGAGCAGCCTATGGCTACACCTTC.

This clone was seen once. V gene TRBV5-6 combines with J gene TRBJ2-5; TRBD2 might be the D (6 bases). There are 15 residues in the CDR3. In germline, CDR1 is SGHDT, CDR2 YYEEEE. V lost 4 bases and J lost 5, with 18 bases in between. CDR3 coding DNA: TGTGCCAGCAGCCGGGGCCTCCGGGGGTTGGAGACCCAGTACTTC. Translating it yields CASSRGLRGLETQYF.

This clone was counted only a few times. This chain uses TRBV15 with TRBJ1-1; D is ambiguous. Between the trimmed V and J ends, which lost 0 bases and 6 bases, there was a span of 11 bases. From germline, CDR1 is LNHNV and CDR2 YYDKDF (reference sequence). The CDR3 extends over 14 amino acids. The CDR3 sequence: CATSRDAGTAEAFF. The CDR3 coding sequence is TGTGCCACCAGCAGAGACGCGGGCACCGCTGAAGCTTTCTTT.

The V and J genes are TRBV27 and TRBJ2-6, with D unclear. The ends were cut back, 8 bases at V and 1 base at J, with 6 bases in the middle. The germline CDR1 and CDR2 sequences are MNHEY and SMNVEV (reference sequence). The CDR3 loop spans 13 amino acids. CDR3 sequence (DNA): TGTGCCAGCTGGCGGTCTGGGGCCAACGTCCTGACTTTC. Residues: CASWRSGANVLTF.

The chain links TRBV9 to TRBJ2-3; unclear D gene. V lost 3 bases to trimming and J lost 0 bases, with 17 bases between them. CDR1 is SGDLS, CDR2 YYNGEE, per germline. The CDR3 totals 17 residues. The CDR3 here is CASSGTLIQTSTDTQYF. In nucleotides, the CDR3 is TGTGCCAGCAGCGGAACGTTAATCCAAACTAGCACAGATACGCAGTATTTT.

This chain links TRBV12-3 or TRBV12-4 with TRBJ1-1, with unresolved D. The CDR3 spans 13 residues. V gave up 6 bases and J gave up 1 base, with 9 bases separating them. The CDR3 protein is CASSPETNTEAFF. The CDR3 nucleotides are TGTGCCAGCAGCCCGGAGACGAACACTGAAGCTTTCTTT.

The CDR3 sequence: CSVESGPGRDYTF. In DNA, the CDR3 is TGCAGCGTTGAAAGTGGTCCGGGTCGGGACTACACCTTC. The chain links TRBV29-1 to TRBJ1-2; D gene uncertain. Trimming shortened V by 2 bases and J by 10 bases, and 17 bases separated the two germline ends. The CDR3 extends over 13 amino acids. In germline, CDR1 is SQVTM, CDR2 ANQGSEA.

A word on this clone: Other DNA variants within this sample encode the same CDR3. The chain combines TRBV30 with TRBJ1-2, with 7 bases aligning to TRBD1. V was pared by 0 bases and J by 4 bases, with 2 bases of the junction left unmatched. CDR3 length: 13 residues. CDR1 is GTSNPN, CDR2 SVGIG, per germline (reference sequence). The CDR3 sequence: CAWSVPGGYGYTF. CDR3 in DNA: TGTGCCTGGAGTGTACCAGGGGGCTATGGCTACACCTTC.

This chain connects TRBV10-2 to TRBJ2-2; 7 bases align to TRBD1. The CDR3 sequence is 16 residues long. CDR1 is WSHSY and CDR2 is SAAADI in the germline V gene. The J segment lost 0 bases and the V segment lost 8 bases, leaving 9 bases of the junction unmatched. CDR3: CASRGQSNANTGELFF. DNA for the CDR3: TGCGCCAGCCGGGGACAGAGCAATGCGAACACCGGGGAGCTGTTTTTT.

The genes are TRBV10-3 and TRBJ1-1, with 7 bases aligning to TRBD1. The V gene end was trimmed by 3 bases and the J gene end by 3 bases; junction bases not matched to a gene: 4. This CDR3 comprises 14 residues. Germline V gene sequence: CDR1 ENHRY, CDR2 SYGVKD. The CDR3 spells CAISDPDRDTEAFF. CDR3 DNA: TGTGCCATCAGTGACCCAGACAGGGACACTGAAGCTTTCTTT.

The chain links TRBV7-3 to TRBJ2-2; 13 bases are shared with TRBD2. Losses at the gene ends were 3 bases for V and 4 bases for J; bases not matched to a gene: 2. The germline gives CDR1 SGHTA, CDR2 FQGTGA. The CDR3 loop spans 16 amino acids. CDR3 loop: CASSLTSGGLTGELFF. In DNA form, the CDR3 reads TGTGCCAGCAGCTTGACTAGCGGGGGGCTCACCGGGGAGCTGTTTTTT.

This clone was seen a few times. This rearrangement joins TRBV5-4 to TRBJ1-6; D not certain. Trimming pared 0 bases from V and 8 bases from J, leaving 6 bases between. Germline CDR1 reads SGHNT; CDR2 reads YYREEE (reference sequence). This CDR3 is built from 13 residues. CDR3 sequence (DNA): TGTGCCAGCAGCTTGGATTTATATTCACCCCTCCACTTT. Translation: CASSLDLYSPLHF.